Following are 12 T cell receptor beta chains from one sample sequenced in a study of control samples from healthy donors and cancer patients. The protocol was immunoSEQ multiplex PCR, while the TCRdb copy is restricted to in-frame clones and leaves out a portion. The sample has about 270,000 clones; roughly four fifths are singletons. Material for sequencing was PBMCs. The source is a woman aged 55-70 years with lung cancer.

This sequence joins TRBV7-9 and TRBJ2-5, with D tentatively TRBD1 (6 bases). This CDR3 region has 13 residues. Germline-derived CDR1 and CDR2 are SEHNR and FQNEAQ (reference sequence). V was shortened by 5 bases and J by 4 bases, with 11 bases between the two germline ends. The CDR3 sequence is CASSPQGLETQYF. The CDR3 DNA is TGTGCCAGCAGCCCACAGGGTTTAGAGACCCAGTACTTC. Filled out from reference TRBV7-9 and TRBJ2-5, the complete variable domain reads DTGVSQNPRHKITKRGQNVTFRCDPISEHNRLYWYRQTLGQGPEFLTYFQNEAQLEKSRLLSDRFSAERPKGSFSTLEIQRTEQGDSAMYLCASSPQGLETQYFGPGTRLLVL.

The rearrangement joins TRBV7-2 to TRBJ2-5; no firm D call. Per the germline V gene, CDR1 is SGHTA and CDR2 is FQGNSA. Trimming took off 1 base at V and 4 bases at J, with 13 bases between the two ends. CDR3 size: 15 residues. The CDR3 here is CASSLDSYRGETQYF. The CDR3 DNA reads as TGTGCCAGCAGCTTAGATTCTTACAGAGGAGAGACCCAGTACTTC.

The genes are TRBV10-3 and TRBJ2-5, with D perhaps TRBD2 (5 bases). This CDR3 has 14 residues. Germline lookup yields CDR1 ENHRY and CDR2 SYGVKD. With 4 bases removed from V and 1 base from J, the gap between germline ends came to 10 bases. The CDR3 sequence is CAISGRGLQETQYF. The CDR3 DNA reads as TGTGCCATCAGTGGTCGCGGGCTCCAAGAGACCCAGTACTTC.

V is TRBV6-5 and J is TRBJ1-1; D gene unclear. This CDR3 spans 16 amino acids. Germline CDR1 reads MNHEY; CDR2 reads SVGAGI. V was clipped by 3 bases and J by 2 bases, with 16 bases between them. CDR3 residues: CASSYLKAVVNTEAFF. Written as DNA, the CDR3 is TGTGCCAGCAGTTATCTCAAGGCAGTCGTTAACACTGAAGCTTTCTTT.

This sequence joins TRBV2 and TRBJ1-2; 8 bases match TRBD1. Trimming cost V 8 bases and J 4 bases; bases outside gene matches: 9. Germline V CDR1 and CDR2: SNHLY, FYNNEI. The CDR3 is 14 residues long. Here the CDR3 reads CASPRDRLSYGYTF. Written as DNA, the CDR3 is TGTGCCAGCCCCCGGGACAGGCTTTCCTATGGCTACACCTTC.

This chain links TRBV6-2 or TRBV6-3 with TRBJ1-1, with TRBD1 as a possible D gene (5 bases). This CDR3 is built from 16 residues. Looked up from germline, CDR1 is MNHEY and CDR2 is SVGEGT. Trimming left V 4 bases short and J 1 base short, with 16 bases between. The CDR3 reads CASSFSPGTQNTEAFF. CDR3 in DNA: TGTGCCAGCAGTTTTTCTCCCGGGACTCAGAACACTGAAGCTTTCTTT.

This chain joins TRBV11-2 and TRBJ2-3, with 11 bases aligning to TRBD2. Germline CDR1 SGHAT, CDR2 FQNNGV. The trim removed 4 bases at V and 2 bases at J, leaving 5 bases unmatched. The CDR3 covers 16 residues. CDR3 loop: CASSSTLAGDTDTQYF. CDR3 nucleotide sequence: TGTGCCAGCAGCTCAACACTAGCGGGGGACACAGATACGCAGTATTTT. Full variable domain (rest looked up from reference TRBV11-2 and TRBJ2-3): EAGVAQSPRYKIIEKRQSVAFWCNPISGHATLYWYQQILGQGPKLLIQFQNNGVVDDSQLPKDRFSAERLKGVDSTLKIQPAKLEDSAVYLCASSSTLAGDTDTQYFGPGTRLTVL.

This chain connects TRBV7-2 to TRBJ2-7, with D possibly called TRBD1 or TRBD2 (5 bases each). Germline CDR1 SGHTA, CDR2 FQGNSA. This CDR3 contains 14 residues. V was clipped by 5 bases and J by 4 bases, with 15 bases between them. The DNA of the CDR3 is TGTGCCAGCAGCGCAATTCGGGGCTATTACGAGCAGTACTTC. It encodes CASSAIRGYYEQYF.

This clone has just a few counts. This chain links TRBV6-2 or TRBV6-3 with TRBJ1-4, with D possibly TRBD1 on 6 matching bases. This CDR3 is built from 15 residues. Per the germline V gene, CDR1 is MNHEY and CDR2 is SVGEGT. V lost 2 bases, J lost 8 bases, and 15 bases lay in between. CDR3 DNA: TGTGCCAGCAGTTACGGGCACGCAGGGGCAGAAAAACTGTTTTTT. Its protein is CASSYGHAGAEKLFF.

For the CDR3, the DNA is TGTGCCAGCAGTTCTCAGGGGGCTAACTACGAGCAGTACTTC. This codes for CASSSQGANYEQYF. J is TRBJ2-7 and V is TRBV27; TRBD1 aligns across 8 bases. The V gene end was trimmed by 4 bases and the J gene end by 3 bases; junction bases not matched to a gene: 5. This CDR3 comprises 14 residues. The germline V gene encodes CDR1 MNHEY and CDR2 SMNVEV (reference sequence).

This clone was seen more than once but under ten times. This chain joins TRBV5-6 and TRBJ1-5, with D uncertain. Trimming removed 2 bases from V and 6 bases from J, with 6 bases in between. The CDR3 contains 12 residues. The V gene's germline CDR1 is SGHDT and CDR2 YYEEEE. In DNA form, the CDR3 reads TGTGCCAGCAGCTTTCGAAGTCAGCCCCAGCATTTT. This codes for CASSFRSQPQHF. Full variable domain (missing parts from reference TRBV5-6 and TRBJ1-5): DAGVTQSPTHLIKTRGQQVTLRCSPKSGHDTVSWYQQALGQGPQFIFQYYEEEERQRGNFPDRFSGHQFPNYSSELNVNALLLGDSALYLCASSFRSQPQHFGDGTRLSIL.

This clone was found once. The chain joins TRBV11-2 to TRBJ2-7, with TRBD2 identical over 14 bases. This CDR3 comprises 15 residues. CDR1 is SGHAT and CDR2 is FQNNGV in the germline V gene. V shed 1 base, J shed 6 bases, and the junction held 2 bases outside the gene matches. The CDR3 DNA follows: TGTGCCAGCAGCTTAGCGGGACTAGCGGGGGCCGAGCAGTACTTC. As protein: CASSLAGLAGAEQYF.